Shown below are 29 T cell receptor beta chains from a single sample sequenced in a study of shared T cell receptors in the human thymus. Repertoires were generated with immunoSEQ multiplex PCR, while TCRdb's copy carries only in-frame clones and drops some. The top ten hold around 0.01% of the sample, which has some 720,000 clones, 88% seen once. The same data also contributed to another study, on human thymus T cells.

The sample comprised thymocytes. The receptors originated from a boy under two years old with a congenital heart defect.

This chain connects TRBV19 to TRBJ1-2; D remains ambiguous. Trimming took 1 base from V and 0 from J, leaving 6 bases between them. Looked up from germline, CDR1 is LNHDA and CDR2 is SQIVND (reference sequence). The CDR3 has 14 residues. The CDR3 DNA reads TGTGCCAGTAGTATAGTGCAGGCTAACTATGGCTACACCTTC. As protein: CASSIVQANYGYTF.

The CDR3 spells CASSYAGGPYNEQFF. The CDR3, as DNA: TGTGCCAGCAGTTACGCGGGAGGACCCTACAATGAGCAGTTCTTC. The chain recombines TRBV6-5 with TRBJ2-1; 8 bases fit TRBD2. Losses at the gene ends were 2 bases for V and 2 bases for J; bases not matched to a gene: 2. The CDR3 covers 15 residues. Germline values: CDR1 MNHEY, CDR2 SVGAGI.

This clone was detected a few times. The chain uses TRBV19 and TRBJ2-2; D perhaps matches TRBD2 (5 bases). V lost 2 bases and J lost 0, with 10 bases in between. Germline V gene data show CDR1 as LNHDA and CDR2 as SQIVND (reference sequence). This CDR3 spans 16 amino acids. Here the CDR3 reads CASSIIRRANTGELFF. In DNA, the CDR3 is TGTGCCAGTAGTATAATCCGGCGGGCGAACACCGGGGAGCTGTTTTTT.

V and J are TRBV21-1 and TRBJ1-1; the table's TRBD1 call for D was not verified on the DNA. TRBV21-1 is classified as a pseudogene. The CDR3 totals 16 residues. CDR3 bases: TGTGCCAGCAGCAAAGCTAGGGACAGGGGGTACACTGAAGCTTTCTTT. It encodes CASSKARDRGYTEAFF.

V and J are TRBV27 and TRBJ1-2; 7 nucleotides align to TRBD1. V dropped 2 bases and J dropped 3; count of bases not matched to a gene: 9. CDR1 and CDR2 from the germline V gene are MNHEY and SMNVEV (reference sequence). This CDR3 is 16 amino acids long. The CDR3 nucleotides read TGTGCCAGCAGTTTAACCCCCCACAGGGGCGACTATGGCTACACCTTC. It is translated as CASSLTPHRGDYGYTF.

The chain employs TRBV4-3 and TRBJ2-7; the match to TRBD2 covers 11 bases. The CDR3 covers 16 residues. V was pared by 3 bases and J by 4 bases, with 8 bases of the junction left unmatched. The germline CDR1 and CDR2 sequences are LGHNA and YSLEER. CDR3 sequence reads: CASSQSRLAGLYEQYF. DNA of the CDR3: TGCGCCAGCAGCCAGTCGCGACTAGCGGGACTTTACGAGCAGTACTTC.

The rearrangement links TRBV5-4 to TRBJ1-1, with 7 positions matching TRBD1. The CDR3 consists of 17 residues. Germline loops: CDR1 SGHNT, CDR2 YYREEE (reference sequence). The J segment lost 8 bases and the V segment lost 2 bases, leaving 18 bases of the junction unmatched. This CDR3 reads CASSLHRDSGRTDEAFF. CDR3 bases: TGTGCCAGCAGCTTACACCGGGACAGCGGACGAACCGACGAAGCTTTCTTT.

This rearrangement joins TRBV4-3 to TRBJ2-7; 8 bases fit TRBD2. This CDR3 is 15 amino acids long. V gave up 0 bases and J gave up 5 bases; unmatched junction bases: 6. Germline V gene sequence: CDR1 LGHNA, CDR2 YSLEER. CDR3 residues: CASSQDRNGRDEQYF. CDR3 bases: TGCGCCAGCAGCCAAGATCGTAACGGGAGGGACGAGCAGTACTTC.

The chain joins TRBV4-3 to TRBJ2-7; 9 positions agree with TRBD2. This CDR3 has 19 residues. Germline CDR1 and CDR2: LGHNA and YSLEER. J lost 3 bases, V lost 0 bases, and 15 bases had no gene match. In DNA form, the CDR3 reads TGCGCCAGCAGCCAAGATGCCCTAGGGGCTAGCGGGGACCACTACGAGCAGTACTTC. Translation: CASSQDALGASGDHYEQYF.

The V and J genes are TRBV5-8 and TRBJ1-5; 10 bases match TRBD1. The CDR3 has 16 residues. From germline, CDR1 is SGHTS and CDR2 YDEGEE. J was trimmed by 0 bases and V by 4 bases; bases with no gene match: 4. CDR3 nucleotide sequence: TGTGCCAGCAGCCCCGGGACAGGGGATAGCAATCAGCCCCAGCATTTT. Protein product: CASSPGTGDSNQPQHF.

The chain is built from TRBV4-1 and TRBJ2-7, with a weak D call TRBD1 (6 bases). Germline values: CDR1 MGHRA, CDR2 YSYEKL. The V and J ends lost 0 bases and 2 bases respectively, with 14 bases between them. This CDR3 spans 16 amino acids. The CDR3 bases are TGCGCCAGCAGCCAAGATCCAGGGACACCCACCTACGAGCAGTACTTC. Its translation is CASSQDPGTPTYEQYF.

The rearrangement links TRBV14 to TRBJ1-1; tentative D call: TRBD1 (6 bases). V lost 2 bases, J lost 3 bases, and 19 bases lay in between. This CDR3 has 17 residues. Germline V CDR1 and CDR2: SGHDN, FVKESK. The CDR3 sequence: CASSQRRRGGIDTEAFF. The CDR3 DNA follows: TGTGCCAGCAGCCAACGTCGCCGGGGGGGCATTGACACTGAAGCTTTCTTT.

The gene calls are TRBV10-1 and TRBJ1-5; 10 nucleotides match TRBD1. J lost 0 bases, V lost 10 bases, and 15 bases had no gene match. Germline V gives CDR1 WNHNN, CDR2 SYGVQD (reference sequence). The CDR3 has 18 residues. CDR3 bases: TGCGCCACACACCCCGGGACAGGGGTTGTCCATAGCAATCAGCCCCAGCATTTT. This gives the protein CATHPGTGVVHSNQPQHF.

The CDR3 DNA is TGTGCCAGCAGCTTGAAGGCGGGGCCCACCTACGAGCAGTACTTC. This sequence encodes CASSLKAGPTYEQYF. J is TRBJ2-7 and V is TRBV11-3; D is possibly TRBD2 (6 bases). The germline V and J ends were trimmed by 3 bases and 2 bases, with 14 bases remaining between them. Germline assignment: CDR1 SGHNT and CDR2 YENEEA. The CDR3 is 15 amino acids.

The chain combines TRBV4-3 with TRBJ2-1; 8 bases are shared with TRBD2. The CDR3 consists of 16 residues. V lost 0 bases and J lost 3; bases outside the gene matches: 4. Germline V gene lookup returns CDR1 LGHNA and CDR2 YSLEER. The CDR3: CASSQDRREDYNEQFF. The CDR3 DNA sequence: TGCGCCAGCAGCCAAGATCGGCGGGAGGACTACAATGAGCAGTTCTTC.

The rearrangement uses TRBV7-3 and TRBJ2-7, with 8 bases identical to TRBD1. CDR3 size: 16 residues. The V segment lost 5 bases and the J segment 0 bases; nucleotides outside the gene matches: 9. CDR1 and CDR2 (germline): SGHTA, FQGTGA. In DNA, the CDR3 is TGTGCCAGCAGCGAGCTAGCAGGGGGCGTCTCCTACGAGCAGTACTTC. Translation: CASSELAGGVSYEQYF. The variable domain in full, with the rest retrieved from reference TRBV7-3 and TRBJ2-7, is GAGVSQTPSNKVTEKGKYVELRCDPISGHTALYWYRQSLGQGPEFLIYFQGTGAADDSGLPNDRFFAVRPEGSVSTLKIQRTERGDSAVYLCASSELAGGVSYEQYFGPGTRLTVT.

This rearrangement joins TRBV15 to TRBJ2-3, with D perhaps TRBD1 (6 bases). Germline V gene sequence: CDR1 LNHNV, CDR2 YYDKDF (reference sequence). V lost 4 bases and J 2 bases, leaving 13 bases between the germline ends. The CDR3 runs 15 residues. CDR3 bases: TGTGCCACCAGCACCCAACAGGGAATCACAGATACGCAGTATTTT. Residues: CATSTQQGITDTQYF.

The CDR3 sequence is CASSHGSSDEQYF. The CDR3 bases are TGCGCCAGCAGCCACGGGAGCTCGGACGAGCAGTACTTC. The chain carries TRBV4-3 and TRBJ2-7, with D perhaps matching TRBD2 (6 bases). The CDR3 totals 13 residues. V was trimmed by 3 bases and J by 5 bases, leaving 11 bases between them. Germline CDR1 LGHNA, CDR2 YSLEER.

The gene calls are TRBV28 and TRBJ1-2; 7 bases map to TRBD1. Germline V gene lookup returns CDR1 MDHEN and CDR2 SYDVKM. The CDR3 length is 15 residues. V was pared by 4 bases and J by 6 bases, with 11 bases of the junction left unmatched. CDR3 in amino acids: CASSSYRGYPNGYTF. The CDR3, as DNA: TGTGCCAGCAGTTCTTACAGGGGCTACCCCAATGGCTACACCTTC.

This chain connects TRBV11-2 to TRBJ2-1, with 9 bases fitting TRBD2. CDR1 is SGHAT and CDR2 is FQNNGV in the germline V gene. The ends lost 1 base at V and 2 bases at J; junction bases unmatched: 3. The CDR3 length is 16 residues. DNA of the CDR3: TGTGCCAGCAGCTTAGTAGCGGGAGATCCCTACAATGAGCAGTTCTTC. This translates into CASSLVAGDPYNEQFF.

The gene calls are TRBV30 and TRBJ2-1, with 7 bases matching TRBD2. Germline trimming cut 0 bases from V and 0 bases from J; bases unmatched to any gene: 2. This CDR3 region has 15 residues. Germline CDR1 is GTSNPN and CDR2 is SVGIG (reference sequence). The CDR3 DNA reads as TGTGCCTGGAGTGTTCAGCGGGGCTCCTACAATGAGCAGTTCTTC. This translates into CAWSVQRGSYNEQFF.

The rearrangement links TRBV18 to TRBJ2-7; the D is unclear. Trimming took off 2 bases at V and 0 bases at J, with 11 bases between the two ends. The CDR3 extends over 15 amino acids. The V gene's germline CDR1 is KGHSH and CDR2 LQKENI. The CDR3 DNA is TGTGCCAGCTCACCAGGTTTCTGGCCCTCCTACGAGCAGTACTTC. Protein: CASSPGFWPSYEQYF. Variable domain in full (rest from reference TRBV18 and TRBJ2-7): NAGVMQNPRHLVRRRGQEARLRCSPMKGHSHVYWYRQLPEEGLKFMVYLQKENIIDESGMPKERFSAEFPKEGPSILRIQQVVRGDSAAYFCASSPGFWPSYEQYFGPGTRLTVT.

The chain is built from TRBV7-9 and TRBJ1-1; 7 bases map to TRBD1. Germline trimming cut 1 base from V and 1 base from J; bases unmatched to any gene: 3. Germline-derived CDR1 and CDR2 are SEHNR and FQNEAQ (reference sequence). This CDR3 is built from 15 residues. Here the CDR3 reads CASSLEGQKNTEAFF. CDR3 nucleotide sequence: TGTGCCAGCAGCTTAGAGGGACAGAAGAACACTGAAGCTTTCTTT.

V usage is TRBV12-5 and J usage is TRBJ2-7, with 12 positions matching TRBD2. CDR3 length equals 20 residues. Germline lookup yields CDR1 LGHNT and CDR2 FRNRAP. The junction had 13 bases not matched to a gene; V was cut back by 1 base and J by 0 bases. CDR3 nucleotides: TGTGCTAGTGGTTTGGAGAAATCCGGGACTAGCGGGTTTAGCTCCTACGAGCAGTACTTC. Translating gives CASGLEKSGTSGFSSYEQYF.

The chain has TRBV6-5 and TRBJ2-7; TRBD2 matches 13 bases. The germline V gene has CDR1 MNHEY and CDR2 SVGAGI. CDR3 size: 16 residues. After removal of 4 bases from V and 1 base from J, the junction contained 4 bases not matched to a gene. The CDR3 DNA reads TGTGCCAGCAGTTGCGGGACTAGCGGGACTTCCTACGAGCAGTACTTC. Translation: CASSCGTSGTSYEQYF.

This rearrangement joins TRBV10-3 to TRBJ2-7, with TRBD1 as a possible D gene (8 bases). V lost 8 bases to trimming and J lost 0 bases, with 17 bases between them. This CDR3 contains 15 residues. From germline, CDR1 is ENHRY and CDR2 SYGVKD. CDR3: CAIGGGTGPSYEQYF. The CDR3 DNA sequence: TGTGCCATCGGGGGAGGGACAGGCCCCTCCTACGAGCAGTACTTC.

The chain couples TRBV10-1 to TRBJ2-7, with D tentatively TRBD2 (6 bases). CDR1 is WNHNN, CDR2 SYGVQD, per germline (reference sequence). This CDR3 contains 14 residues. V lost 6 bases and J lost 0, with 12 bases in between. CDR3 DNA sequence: TGCGCCAGCAGCCGACGGGAGCCCTCCTACGAGCAGTACTTC. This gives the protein CASSRREPSYEQYF.

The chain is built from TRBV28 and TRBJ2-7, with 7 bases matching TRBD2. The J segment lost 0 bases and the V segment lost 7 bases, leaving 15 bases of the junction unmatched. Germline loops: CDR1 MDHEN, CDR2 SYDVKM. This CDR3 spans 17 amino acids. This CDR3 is CASISTRERGVSYEQYF. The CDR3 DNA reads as TGTGCCAGCATCTCCACCCGGGAGCGGGGCGTCTCCTACGAGCAGTACTTC. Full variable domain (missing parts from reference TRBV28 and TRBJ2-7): DVKVTQSSRYLVKRTGEKVFLECVQDMDHENMFWYRQDPGLGLRLIYFSYDVKMKEKGDIPEGYSVSREKKERFSLILESASTNQTSMYLCASISTRERGVSYEQYFGPGTRLTVT.

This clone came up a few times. Here the CDR3 reads CASSQDSRSGRSYNEQFF. CDR3 in DNA: TGCGCCAGCAGCCAAGATTCGAGGAGCGGGAGATCCTACAATGAGCAGTTCTTC. This chain uses TRBV4-3 with TRBJ2-1; 8 bases line up with TRBD2. In germline, CDR1 is LGHNA, CDR2 YSLEER. J gave up 1 base and V 0 bases, and 8 bases lay outside the gene matches. CDR3 length: 18 amino acids.